The rows below give T cell receptor beta chains drawn from one sample of a study of memory CD4+ T cells and cytomegalovirus serostatus. Some clones are missing from TCRdb's copy, which holds only in-frame ones; the method was immunoSEQ multiplex PCR. The repertoire consists of 50,000 to 65,000 clones, with about 70% occurring once and the leading ten covering roughly 3%. The sequencing sample was made of memory CD4+ T cells from blood. The receptors originated from an adult in good health and CMV-seropositive. Both conserved end residues are trimmed from each CDR3.

j_call v_call cdr3_aa
TRBJ2-5 TRBV19 ASRKQGGGETQY
TRBJ2-7 TRBV7-2 ASSYGQGQGYEQY
TRBJ2-7 TRBV13 ASSFPLRGLHEQY
TRBJ2-3 TRBV2 ASKAPRTDTQY
TRBJ2-3 TRBV18 ASSPPGLATDTQY
TRBJ2-1 TRBV5-1 ASSLAPGLAGGGNEQF
TRBJ1-5 TRBV7-2 ASSLQLGEDQPQH
TRBJ2-1 TRBV15 ATSRSLPARGQSSYNEQF
TRBJ2-3 TRBV28 ASSLVSTSTDTQY
TRBJ1-5 TRBV30 AWSRDSSNQPQH
TRBJ1-4 TRBV19 ASSRQSTNEKLF
TRBJ2-1 TRBV29-1 SVEGTWDRSSRGYNEQF
TRBJ1-2 TRBV29-1 SVNQGTYGYT
TRBJ2-7 TRBV25-1 ASSIEWGAEQY
TRBJ2-1 TRBV13 ASSLLVEQF
TRBJ1-3 TRBV30 AWSVTGRGNTIY
TRBJ2-1 TRBV19 ASSIESSYNEQF
TRBJ2-3 TRBV5-1 ASSLSITPDTQY
TRBJ2-1 TRBV15 ATSRDVSYEQF
TRBJ1-2 TRBV19 ASSIADSGYGYT
TRBJ2-5 TRBV7-2 ASSLGPPTQY
TRBJ2-7 TRBV4-2 ASSQEDSGGREQY
TRBJ2-2 TRBV10-3 AISPEVGELF
TRBJ2-2 TRBV6-1 ASDRAAAGELF
TRBJ2-2 TRBV29-1 SVGRANTGELF
TRBJ2-3 TRBV7-2 ASSHAGADTQY
TRBJ2-5 TRBV28 ASRDAVAGETQY
TRBJ2-1 TRBV5-6 ASSLQGVEQF
TRBJ1-1 TRBV5-1 ASSLTGEAEAF
TRBJ1-1 TRBV27 ASRLGRSTTEAF
TRBJ1-3 TRBV28 ASSGGQVSGNTIY
TRBJ1-5 TRBV6-6 ASSQGFRNNQPQH
TRBJ1-1 TRBV5-6 ASSLWVRNTEAF
TRBJ2-6 TRBV5-4 ASSLSRPPGANVLT
TRBJ2-4 TRBV30 ALTGGASIQY
TRBJ2-5 TRBV28 ASSSIAARGQETQY
TRBJ2-2 TRBV5-6 ASSFGLAGGAGGELF
TRBJ2-1 TRBV2 ASGAGLEQF
TRBJ2-1 TRBV19 ATGLAGGYNEQF
TRBJ2-5 TRBV30 AWNARQETQY